This TCR beta chain was captured by sequencing in a study of blood T cell repertoires in COVID-19. The method was immunoSEQ multiplex PCR; TCRdb's version includes in-frame clones alone and lacks a portion of them. The sample holds 200,000 to 250,000 clones, 70% to 90% seen once. Germline CDR1 is MNHEY and CDR2 is SVGAGI. V was pared by 2 bases and J by 2 bases, with 10 bases between. This CDR3 has 15 residues. The receptor comes from a man aged 25 to 45 with acute COVID-19. Sequenced input: PBMCs or T cells enriched from blood (not recorded which). The chain links TRBV6-5 to TRBJ2-1; a possible D gene is TRBD1 (5 bases). This CDR3 is CASSYVLDTYNEQFF. As DNA, the CDR3 is TGTGCCAGCAGTTACGTTTTGGACACCTACAATGAGCAGTTCTTC.